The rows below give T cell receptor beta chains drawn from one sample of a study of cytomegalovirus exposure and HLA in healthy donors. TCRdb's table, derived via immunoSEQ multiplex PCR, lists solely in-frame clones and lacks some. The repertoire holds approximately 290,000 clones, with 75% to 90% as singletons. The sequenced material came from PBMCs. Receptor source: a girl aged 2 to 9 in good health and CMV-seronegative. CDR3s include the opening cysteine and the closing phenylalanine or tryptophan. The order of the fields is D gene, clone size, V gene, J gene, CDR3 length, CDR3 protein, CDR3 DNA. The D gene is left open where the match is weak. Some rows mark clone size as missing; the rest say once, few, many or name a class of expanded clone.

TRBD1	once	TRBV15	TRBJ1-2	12	CATSIQGYGYTF	TGTGCCACCAGCATACAGGGGTATGGCTACACCTTC
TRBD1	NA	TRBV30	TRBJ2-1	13	CAWSGGIKYEQFF	TGTGCCTGGTCAGGGGGCATTAAGTATGAGCAGTTCTTC
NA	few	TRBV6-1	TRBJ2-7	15	CASGSLWRGSDEQYF	TGTGCCAGCGGCTCCTTATGGAGGGGTTCAGACGAGCAGTACTTC
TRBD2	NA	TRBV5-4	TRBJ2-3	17	CASSLDPAGILTDTQYF	TGTGCCAGCAGCTTGGATCCAGCGGGGATTCTCACAGATACGCAGTATTTT
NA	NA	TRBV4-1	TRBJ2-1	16	CASSQVRREVGNEQFF	TGCGCCAGCAGCCAAGTCCGGAGGGAGGTTGGGAATGAGCAGTTCTTC
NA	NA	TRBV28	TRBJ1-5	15	CASSPMDSLNQPQHF	TGTGCCAGCAGTCCAATGGACAGCCTTAATCAGCCCCAGCATTTT
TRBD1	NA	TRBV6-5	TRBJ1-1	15	CASSQTGPMNTEAFF	TGTGCCAGCAGCCAGACAGGGCCCATGAACACTGAAGCTTTCTTT
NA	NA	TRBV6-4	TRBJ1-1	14	CASSASGQNTEAFF	TGTGCCAGCAGTGCTTCGGGACAGAACACTGAAGCTTTCTTT
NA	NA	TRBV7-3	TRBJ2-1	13	CASSPSSYNEQFF	TGTGCCAGCAGTCCGAGCTCCTACAATGAGCAGTTCTTC
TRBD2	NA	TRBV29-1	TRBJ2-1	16	CSVEVRLAGGINEQFF	TGCAGCGTTGAAGTTCGGCTAGCGGGAGGGATCAATGAGCAGTTCTTC
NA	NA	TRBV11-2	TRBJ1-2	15	CASSSPLTYLYGYTF	TGTGCCAGCAGCTCACCCCTCACCTACCTTTATGGCTACACCTTC
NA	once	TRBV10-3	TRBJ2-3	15	CAIKAQTFSGDTQYF	TGTGCCATCAAAGCCCAGACCTTCTCGGGGGATACGCAGTATTTT
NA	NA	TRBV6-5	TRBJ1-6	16	CASSYSSYPYNSPLHF	TGTGCCAGCAGTTACTCGAGTTACCCCTATAATTCACCCCTCCACTTT
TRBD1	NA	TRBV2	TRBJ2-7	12	CATRQGEGEQYF	TGTGCCACCCGACAGGGGGAGGGCGAGCAGTACTTC
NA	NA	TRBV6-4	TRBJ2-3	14	CASSRGGSTDTQYF	TGTGCCAGCAGTCGCGGCGGAAGCACAGATACGCAGTATTTT
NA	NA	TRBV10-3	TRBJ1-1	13	CAISEPRHSEAFF	TGTGCCATCAGTGAGCCCAGACACTCTGAAGCTTTCTTT
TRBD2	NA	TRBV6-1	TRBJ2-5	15	CASRAGGPMEETQYF	TGTGCCAGCAGGGCGGGGGGGCCTATGGAGGAGACCCAGTACTTC
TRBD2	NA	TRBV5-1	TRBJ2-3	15	CASSFQRGGTDTQYF	TGCGCCAGCAGCTTTCAGCGGGGGGGCACAGATACGCAGTATTTT
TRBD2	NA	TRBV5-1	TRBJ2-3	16	CASSPGNSGGADTQYF	TGCGCCAGCAGCCCCGGTAATAGCGGGGGGGCAGATACGCAGTATTTT
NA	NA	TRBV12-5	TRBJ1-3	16	CASGFLLGASGNTIYF	TGTGCTAGTGGTTTTCTTCTGGGGGCTAGTGGAAACACCATATATTTT
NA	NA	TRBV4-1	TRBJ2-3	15	CASSPHGLRTDTQYF	TGCGCCAGCAGCCCACACGGACTACGCACAGATACGCAGTATTTT
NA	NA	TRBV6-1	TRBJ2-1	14	CASSEFRGISEQFF	TGTGCCAGCAGTGAATTTAGGGGGATTTCTGAGCAGTTCTTC
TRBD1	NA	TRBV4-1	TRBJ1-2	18	CASSQGIGTARGNYGYTF	TGCGCCAGCAGCCAAGGAATCGGGACAGCCCGGGGCAACTATGGCTACACCTTC
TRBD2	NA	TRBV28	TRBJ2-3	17	CASSLSSGSYFADTQYF	TGTGCCAGCAGTCTTTCTAGCGGGAGCTATTTTGCAGATACGCAGTATTTT
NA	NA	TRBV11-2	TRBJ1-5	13	CASSSRDGTPQHF	TGTGCCAGCAGCTCCCGGGACGGGACTCCCCAGCATTTT
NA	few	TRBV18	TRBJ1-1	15	CASSRTEGPNTEAFF	TGTGCCAGCTCCCGAACGGAGGGGCCTAACACTGAAGCTTTCTTT
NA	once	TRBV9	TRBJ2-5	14	CASSVGHTSETQYF	TGTGCCAGCAGCGTAGGGCACACCTCGGAGACCCAGTACTTC
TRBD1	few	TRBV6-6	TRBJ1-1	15	CASSYRRQGNTEAFF	TGTGCCAGCAGTTACAGGAGACAGGGGAACACTGAAGCTTTCTTT
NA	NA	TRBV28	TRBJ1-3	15	CASRTYGVSGNTIYF	TGTGCCAGCAGAACCTACGGGGTGTCTGGAAACACCATATATTTT
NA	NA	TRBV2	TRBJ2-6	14	CASPVRSGANVLTF	TGTGCCAGCCCGGTCAGGTCCGGGGCCAACGTCCTGACTTTC
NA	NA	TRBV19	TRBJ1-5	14	CASSAGTGLWPQHF	TGTGCCAGTAGTGCGGGGACGGGCCTTTGGCCCCAGCATTTT
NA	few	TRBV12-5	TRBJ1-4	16	CASGLVREAFGEKLFF	TGTGCTAGTGGTTTGGTTAGAGAGGCCTTCGGGGAAAAACTGTTTTTT
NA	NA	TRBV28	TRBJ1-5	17	CASSTPDSEVGNQPQHF	TGTGCCAGCAGTACCCCAGACTCGGAGGTGGGCAATCAGCCCCAGCATTTT
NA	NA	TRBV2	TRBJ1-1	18	CASSVAVGGRIMNTEAFF	TGTGCCAGCAGTGTGGCCGTGGGGGGGCGAATTATGAACACTGAAGCTTTCTTT
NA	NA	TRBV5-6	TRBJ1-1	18	CASSLALEEYPLNTEAFF	TGTGCCAGCAGCTTGGCCCTTGAAGAGTACCCTTTGAACACTGAAGCTTTCTTT
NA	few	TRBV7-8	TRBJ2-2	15	CASSDGQGYTGELFF	TGTGCCAGCAGTGACGGTCAGGGTTACACCGGGGAGCTGTTTTTT
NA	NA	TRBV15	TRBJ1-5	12	CATSSPDQPQHF	TGTGCCACCAGCAGCCCCGATCAGCCCCAGCATTTT
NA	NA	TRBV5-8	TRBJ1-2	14	CASSLGRVNYGYTF	TGTGCCAGCAGCCTGGGGCGGGTAAACTATGGCTACACCTTC
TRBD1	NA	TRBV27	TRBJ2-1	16	CASSRMGQGINDEQFF	TGTGCCAGCAGCAGAATGGGACAGGGGATTAACGATGAGCAGTTCTTC
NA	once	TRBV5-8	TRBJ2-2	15	CASSPRCCPTGELFF	TGTGCCAGCAGCCCCCGTTGTTGTCCCACCGGGGAGCTGTTTTTT
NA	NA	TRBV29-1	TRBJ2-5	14	CSVDDPKLQETQYF	TGCAGCGTTGATGACCCAAAGTTACAGGAGACCCAGTACTTC
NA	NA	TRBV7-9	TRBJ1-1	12	CASSLAGREAFF	TGTGCCAGCAGCTTAGCGGGGCGGGAGGCTTTCTTT
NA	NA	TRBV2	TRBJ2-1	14	CASVLGGSYNEQFF	TGTGCCAGCGTACTAGGGGGCTCCTACAATGAGCAGTTCTTC
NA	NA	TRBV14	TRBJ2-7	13	CASSPPGSYEQYF	TGTGCCAGCAGCCCGCCAGGGTCCTACGAGCAGTACTTC
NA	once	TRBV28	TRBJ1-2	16	CASSPSPTGRMYGYTF	TGTGCCAGCAGTCCATCCCCGACAGGAAGGATGTATGGCTACACCTTC
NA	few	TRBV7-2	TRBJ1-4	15	CASSLRRGKGEKLFF	TGTGCCAGCAGCTTAAGACGGGGTAAAGGTGAAAAACTGTTTTTT
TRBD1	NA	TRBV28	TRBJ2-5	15	CASSLPGGGTETQYF	TGTGCCAGCAGCTTGCCAGGGGGCGGTACGGAGACCCAGTACTTC